These T cell receptor beta chains were read from a single sample in a study of T cell responses to AZD1222 COVID-19 vaccine. Repertoires were generated with immunoSEQ multiplex PCR, while TCRdb's copy carries only in-frame clones and drops some. The table lists about 100,000 clones, 90% of them singletons. Sequencing used peripheral blood, obtained on day 0 of AZD1222 vaccination. The receptor source for this set is an adult in good health. Both conserved end residues are part of each CDR3. The order of the fields is D gene, J gene, CDR3 length, clone size, V gene, CDR3 protein, CDR3 DNA. The D gene is left open where the match is weak. Size tells how often a clone was seen (once, few, many) or the class of an expanded clone, and some rows leave it out.

>TRBD1|TRBJ1-4|16|NA|TRBV5-1
CASSGGAQGYGEKLFF
TGCGCCAGCAGCGGCGGGGCACAGGGGTATGGCGAAAAACTGTTTTTT
>TRBD1|TRBJ1-5|15|NA|TRBV4-1
CASSHPGGYNQPQHF
TGCGCCAGCAGCCACCCAGGGGGTTACAATCAGCCCCAGCATTTT
>NA|TRBJ1-3|12|NA|TRBV6-1
CASSDVGNTIYF
TGTGCCAGCAGTGACGTAGGAAACACCATATATTTT
>NA|TRBJ2-1|14|NA|TRBV6-1
CASSEVLLGTLPFF
TGTGCCAGCAGTGAAGTGTTGCTCGGGACGTTGCCGTTCTTC
>NA|TRBJ2-3|14|once|TRBV6-5
CANERGKGPDTQYF
TGTGCCAACGAGAGGGGAAAGGGTCCAGATACGCAGTATTTT
>NA|TRBJ1-2|13|NA|TRBV6-5
CASLTPDYYGYTF
TGTGCCAGCCTAACTCCTGATTACTATGGCTACACCTTC
>NA|TRBJ1-6|16|NA|TRBV11-2
CASSSSTPGPNSPLHF
TGTGCCAGCAGCTCCTCAACACCGGGACCTAATTCACCCCTCCACTTT
>NA|TRBJ2-7|13|NA|TRBV5-6
CASSVKGFDEQYF
TGTGCCAGCAGCGTTAAGGGGTTCGACGAGCAGTACTTC
>NA|TRBJ2-2|12|NA|TRBV10-3
CAISFDTGELFF
TGTGCCATCAGTTTTGACACCGGGGAGCTGTTTTTT
>NA|TRBJ2-7|16|once|TRBV9
CASSVEGGGISYEQYF
TGTGCCAGCAGCGTAGAGGGGGGCGGTATCTCCTACGAGCAGTACTTC
>TRBD1|TRBJ2-7|14|once|TRBV15
CATSLPGQREEQYF
TGTGCCACCAGCCTCCCGGGACAGCGAGAGGAGCAGTACTTC
>NA|TRBJ2-7|14|NA|TRBV27
CASSLWAGRYEQYF
TGTGCCAGCAGTTTATGGGCGGGGCGATACGAGCAGTACTTC
>NA|TRBJ2-2|16|NA|TRBV29-1
CSVVVDAGLNTGELFF
TGCAGCGTTGTGGTGGACGCCGGCCTTAACACCGGGGAGCTGTTTTTT
>NA|TRBJ2-1|13|NA|TRBV6-5
CASSWPGHSEEFF
TGTGCCAGCAGTTGGCCGGGTCACTCCGAGGAGTTCTTC
>NA|TRBJ2-3|15|once|TRBV5-1
CASSLGSGSTDTQYF
TGCGCCAGCAGCTTAGGGTCAGGTAGCACAGATACGCAGTATTTT
>TRBD2|TRBJ2-5|14|NA|TRBV5-1
CASSSSSGSQTQYF
TGCGCCAGCAGCTCGTCTAGCGGGAGCCAGACCCAGTACTTC